The 17 T cell receptor beta chains below were found in one sample sequenced in a study of control samples from healthy donors and cancer patients. Profiled with immunoSEQ multiplex PCR; TCRdb holds only in-frame clones, not every one. The sample lists 120,000 or so clones, around 94% occurring once. The sequenced sample was PBMCs. Every receptor here comes from a man at least 80 years old with head and neck cancer.

This clone was counted between two and nine times. The chain is built from TRBV3-1 (or the pseudogene TRBV3-2) and TRBJ2-3; no firm D call. Germline V gives CDR1 LGHDT, CDR2 YNNKEL (reference sequence). V was shortened by 6 bases and J by 5 bases, with 6 bases between the two germline ends. The CDR3 length is 11 residues. CDR3 amino acids: CASRYGDTQYF. The CDR3 nucleotides are TGTGCCAGCAGGTACGGAGATACGCAGTATTTT.

The V call is TRBV5-6, the J call TRBJ2-4; D is possibly TRBD1 or TRBD2 (5 bases each). Trimming stripped 0 bases from V and 8 bases from J, with 15 bases between. Germline CDR1 SGHDT, CDR2 YYEEEE. The CDR3 consists of 15 residues. The CDR3 region has the DNA TGTGCCAGCAGCTTGGGAGGGGACCTAGGGGACATTCAGTACTTC. The encoded protein is CASSLGGDLGDIQYF.

This clone showed up just once. The chain has TRBV3-1 (or the pseudogene TRBV3-2) and TRBJ2-5; 8 bases align to TRBD1. Trimming at V came to 0 bases and at J to 1 base, leaving 4 bases not matched to a gene. The CDR3 spans 16 residues. The germline V gene has CDR1 LGHDT and CDR2 YNNKEL (reference sequence). CDR3 DNA: TGTGCCAGCAGCCAAGAGAGACAGGGGTCCCAAGAGACCCAGTACTTC. It translates to CASSQERQGSQETQYF.

This chain joins TRBV5-8 and TRBJ2-1; 7 bases fit TRBD2. The germline CDR1 and CDR2 sequences are SGHTS and YDEGEE. V was pared by 1 base and J by 1 base, with 2 bases of the junction left unmatched. The length of the CDR3 is 15 residues. Here the CDR3 reads CASSLFSGSYNEQFF. In nucleotides, the CDR3 is TGTGCCAGCAGCTTGTTTAGCGGGTCCTACAATGAGCAGTTCTTC.

This clone was observed once. The chain is built from TRBV18 and TRBJ1-1; no definite D call. Germline values: CDR1 KGHSH, CDR2 LQKENI. The CDR3 is 14 amino acids. V gave up 3 bases and J gave up 4 bases, with 12 bases separating them. CDR3 in amino acids: CASSPGFRSTEAFF. The CDR3 DNA follows: TGTGCCAGCTCACCCGGCTTCCGGAGCACTGAAGCTTTCTTT.

This chain links TRBV5-4 with TRBJ2-5; D is perhaps TRBD1 or TRBD2 (7 bases each). Germline V gives CDR1 SGHNT, CDR2 YYREEE (reference sequence). Trimming left V 4 bases short and J 1 base short, with 29 bases between. The CDR3 totals 20 residues. This CDR3 is CASSPAARKMQGGPQETQYF. As DNA, the CDR3 is TGTGCCAGCAGCCCCGCGGCTAGGAAGATGCAGGGGGGGCCCCAAGAGACCCAGTACTTC.

The chain recombines TRBV5-1 with TRBJ2-3; D tentatively reads TRBD1 or TRBD2 (5 bases each). Germline values: CDR1 SGHRS, CDR2 YFSETQ. With 5 bases removed from V and 2 bases from J, the gap between germline ends came to 15 bases. The CDR3 length is 15 residues. The CDR3 here is CASRFDGALTDTQYF. The CDR3 region has the DNA TGCGCCAGCAGGTTTGACGGGGCCCTCACAGATACGCAGTATTTT.

This sequence joins TRBV13 and TRBJ2-1, with 11 bases matching TRBD1. Trimming at V came to 3 bases and at J to 2 bases, leaving 6 bases not matched to a gene. This CDR3 comprises 17 residues. In germline, CDR1 is PRHDT, CDR2 FYEKMQ (reference sequence). CDR3 residues: CASSFFSGQGAYNEQFF. CDR3 coding DNA: TGTGCCAGCAGCTTTTTTTCGGGACAGGGGGCCTACAATGAGCAGTTCTTC.

V gene TRBV19 combines with J gene TRBJ1-4; TRBD1 is a possible D gene (5 bases). Germline loops: CDR1 LNHDA, CDR2 SQIVND (reference sequence). This CDR3 spans 14 amino acids. The V gene lost 3 bases and the J gene lost 6 bases, with 11 bases spanning the gap. The CDR3 is CASSIQGGDEKLFF. DNA of the CDR3: TGTGCCAGTAGTATTCAGGGTGGGGATGAAAAACTGTTTTTT.

The chain uses TRBV14 and TRBJ2-1; D is undetermined. V was shortened by 2 bases and J by 7 bases, with 12 bases between the two germline ends. This CDR3 spans 14 amino acids. CDR1 and CDR2 from the germline V gene are SGHDN and FVKESK. CDR3 nucleotide sequence: TGTGCCAGCAGCCAAAATGGTTTTTGGAATGAGCAGTTCTTC. Encoded protein: CASSQNGFWNEQFF.

The CDR3 nucleotides read TGTGCCAGCAGGGCTAATGAAAAACTGTTTTTT. Its protein product is CASRANEKLFF. J is TRBJ1-4 and V is TRBV2; no clear D. The V and J ends lost 6 bases and 3 bases respectively, with 2 bases between them. Germline CDR1 and CDR2: SNHLY and FYNNEI. The CDR3 is made up of 11 amino acids.

The chain carries TRBV3-1 (or the pseudogene TRBV3-2) and TRBJ2-7; tentatively, D is TRBD1 (5 bases). Germline V lookup: CDR1 LGHDT, CDR2 YNNKEL (reference sequence). The V end was cut by 0 bases, the J end by 5 bases, with 8 bases between. The CDR3 loop spans 13 amino acids. CDR3 in amino acids: CASSQDKGHEQYF. The CDR3 DNA reads TGTGCCAGCAGCCAAGATAAGGGGCACGAGCAGTACTTC.

A note on this clone: Compared with germline, one end of the junction differs, possibly owing to a read error. This chain uses TRBV5-1 with TRBJ2-2; 8 nucleotides line up with TRBD2. The length of the CDR3 is 15 residues. The germline V gene encodes CDR1 SGHRS and CDR2 YFSETQ. The CDR3 DNA reads as TGCGCCCGCAGCCCGGGGGGGGCTGGGACCGGGGAGCTGTTTTTT. Amino acid sequence: CARSPGGAGTGELFF.

The V and J genes are TRBV7-2 and TRBJ2-7; either TRBD1 or TRBD2 may supply D (5 bases each). Trimming took 6 bases from V and 3 from J, leaving 18 bases between them. This CDR3 is built from 15 residues. CDR1 and CDR2 from the germline V gene are SGHTA and FQGNSA. The CDR3 DNA sequence: TGTGCCAGCAGTCTCGGGACGGGCGCTAACTACGAGCAGTACTTC. Residues: CASSLGTGANYEQYF.

The V gene is TRBV5-1, the J gene TRBJ1-6; the match to TRBD1 covers 8 bases. The J segment lost 6 bases and the V segment lost 5 bases, leaving 13 bases of the junction unmatched. The CDR3 is 17 amino acids. CDR1 and CDR2 from the germline V gene are SGHRS and YFSETQ. The CDR3 region has the DNA TGCGCCAGCAGTCTGCGTGGATCACAGGGGGGTAATTCACCCCTCCACTTT. Protein: CASSLRGSQGGNSPLHF.

This rearrangement joins TRBV7-9 to TRBJ2-7, with D tentatively TRBD2 (7 bases). This CDR3 is 14 amino acids long. Germline values: CDR1 SEHNR, CDR2 FQNEAQ (reference sequence). Trimming pared 4 bases from V and 4 bases from J, leaving 14 bases between. The CDR3 DNA sequence: TGTGCCAGCAGCTCAAAGGGGGGGGCATACGAGCAGTACTTC. Amino acid sequence: CASSSKGGAYEQYF.

The chain carries TRBV13 and TRBJ1-1; D uncertain. The CDR3 is 16 residues long. CDR1 PRHDT and CDR2 FYEKMQ come from the germline V gene (reference sequence). Trimming stripped 5 bases from V and 3 bases from J, with 19 bases between. CDR3 protein: CASSQNDPWEDTEAFF. CDR3 nucleotide sequence: TGTGCCAGCAGCCAAAACGATCCCTGGGAGGACACTGAAGCTTTCTTT.